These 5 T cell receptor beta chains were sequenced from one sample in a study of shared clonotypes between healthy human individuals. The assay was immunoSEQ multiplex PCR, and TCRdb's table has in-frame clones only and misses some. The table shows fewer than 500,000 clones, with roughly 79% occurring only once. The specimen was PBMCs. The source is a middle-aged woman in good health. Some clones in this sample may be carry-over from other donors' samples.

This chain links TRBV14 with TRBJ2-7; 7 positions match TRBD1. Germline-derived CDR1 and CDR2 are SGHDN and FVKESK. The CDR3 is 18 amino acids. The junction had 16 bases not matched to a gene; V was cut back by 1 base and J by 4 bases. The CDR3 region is CASSQARVRQGSEYEQYF. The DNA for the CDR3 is TGTGCCAGCAGCCAAGCGCGGGTCCGACAGGGCTCGGAGTACGAGCAGTACTTC.

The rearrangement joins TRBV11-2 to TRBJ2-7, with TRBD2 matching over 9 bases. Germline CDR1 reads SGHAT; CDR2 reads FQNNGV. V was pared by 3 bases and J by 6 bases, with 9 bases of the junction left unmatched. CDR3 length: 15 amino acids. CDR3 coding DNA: TGTGCCAGCAGCTTGGCCGGGACTAGCTACGCCGAGCAGTACTTC. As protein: CASSLAGTSYAEQYF.

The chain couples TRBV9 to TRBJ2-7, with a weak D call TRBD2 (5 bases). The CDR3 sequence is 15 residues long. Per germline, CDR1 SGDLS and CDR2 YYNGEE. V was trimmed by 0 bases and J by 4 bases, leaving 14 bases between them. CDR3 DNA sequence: TGTGCCAGCAGCGTAGGTGAACTAGGTCGGTACGAGCAGTACTTC. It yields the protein CASSVGELGRYEQYF.

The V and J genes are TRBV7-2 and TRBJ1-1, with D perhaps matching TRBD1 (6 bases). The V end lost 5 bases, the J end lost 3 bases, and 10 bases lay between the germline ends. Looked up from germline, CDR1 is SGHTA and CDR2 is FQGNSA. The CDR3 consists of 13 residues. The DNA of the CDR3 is TGTGCCAGCAGCCAGGACAGCTACACTGAAGCTTTCTTT. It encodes CASSQDSYTEAFF.

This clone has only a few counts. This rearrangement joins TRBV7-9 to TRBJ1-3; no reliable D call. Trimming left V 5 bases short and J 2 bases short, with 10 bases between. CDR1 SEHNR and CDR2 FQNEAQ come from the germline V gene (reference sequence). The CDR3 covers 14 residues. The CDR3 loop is CASSPRFAGNTIYF. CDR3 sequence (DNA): TGTGCCAGCAGCCCTAGGTTTGCTGGAAACACCATATATTTT.